This T cell receptor beta chain was captured in a study of breast tumors, draining lymph nodes, adjacent tissues. The CDR3 is 14 amino acids. The germline V gene encodes CDR1 LNHDA and CDR2 SQIVND (reference sequence). Axillary draining lymph nodes of breast cancer patients supplied the node samples. Regarding this clonotype: The antigen is undetermined. At one boundary the junction diverges from the germline segment, which might be a read error.

Findings and limits, study-wide: Data fit most tumor T cells coming from lymph node, expanding in tumor. Tumor T cell lymph node origin was a supported hypothesis, not proven. Tumor TCR diversity was below lymph nodes but above nontumor tissue. Tumor and nontumor repertoires were significantly more similar in luminal-like than in basal-like breast cancer.

TCRdb fed the multiplex PCR reads into MiXCR, producing one record per CDR3 protein. The sample records around 230,000 distinct CDR3 sequences, about 34% being singletons. J is TRBJ2-7 and V is TRBV19; D tentatively fits TRBD1 or TRBD2 (6 bases each). The material sequenced was axillary lymph node tissue. The TCR sequence derives from a female donor with breast cancer. Some clones in this sample may be carry-over from other donors' samples. The CDR3 reads CASSTGGGHNERYF. The CDR3 DNA follows: TGTGCCAGTAGTACCGGAGGGGGTCATAACGAGCGGTACTTC.